This T cell receptor beta chain was obtained from a study of T cells after yellow fever vaccination. Whole-study results and caveats: Detected again after the booster were most primary-vaccination clones, at 96% CD4 and 70% to 90% CD8. Relatively few clonotypes were ones that appeared in both CD4 and CD8 compartments.

CDR3 size: 14 residues. The junction had 5 bases not matched to a gene; V was cut back by 4 bases and J by 5 bases. Germline V gene data show CDR1 as SGHTA and CDR2 as FQGNSA. As to this clonotype: Its antigen is currently unknown.

A 5'RACE template-switching step, the method used to make TCR cDNA, added a universal primer site and UMIs. Each CDR3 protein gets one entry after TCRdb re-called the 5' RACE reads with MiXCR. The repertoire consists of around 250,000 distinct CDR3 sequences, with less than 8.5% occurring once and the leading ten covering roughly 0.9%. The TCR originated in a man younger than 45 who received the YFV17D yellow fever vaccine. The chain joins TRBV7-2 to TRBJ2-5; 9 bases align to TRBD1. This material consisted of CD4+ T cells sorted from PBMCs, taken 15 days after the yellow fever booster vaccination. CDR3 DNA sequence: TGTGCCAGCAGCTCACGACAGGGGGACGAGACCCAGTACTTC. Translating it yields CASSSRQGDETQYF.